This T cell receptor beta chain was profiled in a study of cytomegalovirus exposure and HLA in healthy donors. A multiplex PCR was run with 60 Vbeta primers and 13 Jbeta primers. Sequencing was performed with immunoSEQ multiplex PCR; in TCRdb, only in-frame clones are kept and a portion is missing. The repertoire holds some 180,000 clones, with more than 70% as singletons. Notes on the study in general: It was shown in a later analysis that HLA-associated TCR beta chains were more clonally expanded than other, equally common chains.

This clone showed up just once. Its antigen is undetermined. In germline, CDR1 is LNHDA, CDR2 SQIVND (reference sequence). Trimming removed 3 bases from V and 0 bases from J, with 8 bases in between. This CDR3 comprises 14 residues. The receptor was derived from a girl aged 10 to 17 in good health and CMV-seropositive. Material: PBMCs. V is TRBV19 and J is TRBJ2-5, with D unresolved. This CDR3 is CASSIPQNQETQYF. The CDR3 DNA sequence: TGTGCCAGTAGTATCCCGCAGAACCAAGAGACCCAGTACTTC.